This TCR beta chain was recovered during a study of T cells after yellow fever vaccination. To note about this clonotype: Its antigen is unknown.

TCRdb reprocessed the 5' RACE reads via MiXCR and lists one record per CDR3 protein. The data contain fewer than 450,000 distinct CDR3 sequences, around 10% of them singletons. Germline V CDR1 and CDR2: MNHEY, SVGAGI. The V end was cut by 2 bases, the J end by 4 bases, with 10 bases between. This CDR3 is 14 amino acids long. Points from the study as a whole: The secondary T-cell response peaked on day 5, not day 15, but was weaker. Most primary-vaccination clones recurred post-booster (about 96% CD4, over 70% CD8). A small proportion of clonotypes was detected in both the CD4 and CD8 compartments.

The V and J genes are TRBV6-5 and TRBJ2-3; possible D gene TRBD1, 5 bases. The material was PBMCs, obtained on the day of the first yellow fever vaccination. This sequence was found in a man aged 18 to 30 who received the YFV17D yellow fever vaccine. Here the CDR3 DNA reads TGTGCCAGCAGTTACAGTCAGGGCTCAGATACGCAGTATTTT. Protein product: CASSYSQGSDTQYF.